This T cell receptor (beta chain) was found in a study of T cells in Graves' hyperthyroidism and ophthalmopathy. As for the study in general: Staff took peripheral blood when the initial diagnosis was made, before any treatment began.

Each 10 ml fresh peripheral blood draw supplied the PBMCs. It was RNA transcripts that yielded the amplified TCR beta CDR3 regions. HTBI primers drove first-round RT-PCR of the TCR CDR3. TCRdb reprocessed the multiplex PCR reads via MiXCR and lists one record per CDR3 protein. This table has 350,000 or so distinct CDR3 sequences, 15% to 20% appearing once. Sequenced input: blood. This clonotype was sampled from a woman aged 50 to 60 with Graves' hyperthyroidism.

This CDR3 is CASSFSGQGGRETQYF. The CDR3 DNA sequence: TGTGCCAGCAGCTTTTCGGGACAGGGTGGGAGAGAGACCCAGTACTTC. The rearrangement links TRBV9 to TRBJ2-5; TRBD1 matches at 9 bases. The germline V gene has CDR1 SGDLS and CDR2 YYNGEE. The CDR3 contains 16 residues. J lost 4 bases, V lost 4 bases, and 11 bases had no gene match.